The 32 T cell receptor beta chains presented below share a single source sample, sequenced in a study of regulatory T cells in long-lasting Graves disease. For TCR beta, libraries came from iRepertoire HTBI primers and Arm-PCR of CDR3 regions. A single record per CDR3 protein comes from TCRdb applying MiXCR to the multiplex PCR reads. Among 500,000 to 700,000 distinct CDR3 sequences listed, about 30% were seen once. Time point of the sample: persistent/refractory GD, antithyroid drugs over 5 years with positive TRAb. There was RNA extracted from PBMCs, and the TCR library was made from it. The sequences come from peripheral blood mononuclear cells (PBMCs), collected when the disease was refractory, from a patient treated with antithyroid drugs. The receptors shown here come from a female donor with Graves disease.

V is TRBV30 and J is TRBJ1-2; no reliable D call. V was clipped by 5 bases and J by 2 bases, with 9 bases between them. CDR1 is GTSNPN, CDR2 SVGIG, per germline (reference sequence). This CDR3 comprises 12 residues. This CDR3 reads CAWEAENYGYTF. CDR3 coding DNA: TGTGCCTGGGAGGCAGAGAACTATGGCTACACCTTC.

This chain uses TRBV11-2 with TRBJ2-1, with 7 bases aligning to TRBD2. V was pared by 3 bases and J by 0 bases, with 2 bases of the junction left unmatched. The CDR3 contains 15 residues. Germline lookup yields CDR1 SGHAT and CDR2 FQNNGV. The DNA for the CDR3 is TGTGCCAGCAGCTTCCTAGCGGCCTCCTACAATGAGCAGTTCTTC. As protein: CASSFLAASYNEQFF.

This clonotype showed up many times. This rearrangement joins TRBV6-1 to TRBJ1-1; D gene unclear. Trimming cost V 5 bases and J 3 bases, with 10 bases left between them. CDR3 length: 13 amino acids. Germline CDR1 is MNHNS and CDR2 is SASEGT. The CDR3 reads CASSTRPDTEAFF. The CDR3 DNA reads as TGTGCCAGCAGTACAAGACCGGACACTGAAGCTTTCTTT.

This clonotype was found once. This chain joins TRBV5-1 and TRBJ2-2, with a tentative D call TRBD1 (6 bases). The V and J ends lost 0 bases and 1 base respectively, with 22 bases between them. Per germline, CDR1 SGHRS and CDR2 YFSETQ. There are 20 residues in the CDR3. CDR3 in DNA: TGCGCCAGCAGCTTGGTTTACTCTCAGCAGGGGCTAGAGAACACCGGGGAGCTGTTTTTT. Translated: CASSLVYSQQGLENTGELFF. The full variable domain, completed using reference TRBV5-1 and TRBJ2-2, is KAGVTQTPRYLIKTRGQQVTLSCSPISGHRSVSWYQQTPGQGLQFLFEYFSETQRNKGNFPGRFSGRQFSNSRSEMNVSTLELGDSALYLCASSLVYSQQGLENTGELFFGEGSRLTVL.

This clonotype was counted at least ten times. The chain recombines TRBV10-3 with TRBJ2-5, with D uncertain. Trimming stripped 5 bases from V and 5 bases from J, with 6 bases between. Germline assignment: CDR1 ENHRY and CDR2 SYGVKD. The CDR3 extends over 11 amino acids. CDR3 DNA: TGTGCCATCAGTCTATTGGAGACCCAGTACTTC. It yields the protein CAISLLETQYF.

V gene TRBV20-1 combines with J gene TRBJ1-5; possibly TRBD1 for D (5 bases). The CDR3 loop spans 15 amino acids. Trimming pared 3 bases from V and 7 bases from J, leaving 19 bases between. Germline loops: CDR1 DFQATT, CDR2 SNEGSKA (reference sequence). CDR3 loop: CSARTGTDFGQPQHF. DNA for the CDR3: TGCAGTGCTAGGACCGGGACGGACTTTGGACAGCCCCAGCATTTT.

J is TRBJ2-7 and V is TRBV30; 7 nucleotides agree with TRBD2. The CDR3 extends over 13 amino acids. Germline lookup yields CDR1 GTSNPN and CDR2 SVGIG (reference sequence). V gave up 3 bases and J gave up 4 bases; unmatched junction bases: 6. The CDR3 protein is CAWSPSGIYEQYF. CDR3 DNA sequence: TGTGCCTGGAGCCCTAGCGGAATTTACGAGCAGTACTTC.

This clonotype was recorded a few times. The V call is TRBV2, the J call TRBJ2-7; D is unresolved. CDR1 is SNHLY, CDR2 FYNNEI, per germline. This CDR3 contains 12 residues. The V end lost 6 bases, the J end lost 4 bases, and 10 bases lay between the germline ends. CDR3 region: CASSERQYEQYF. As DNA, the CDR3 is TGTGCCAGCAGCGAGAGGCAGTACGAGCAGTACTTC.

This clonotype was seen at least ten times. CDR3 nucleotides: TGTGCCAGCAGTTACGGGGCCAGGGAGAGGGAGACCCAGTACTTC. Translated, it gives CASSYGARERETQYF. This chain uses TRBV12-3 or TRBV12-4 with TRBJ2-5; either TRBD1 or TRBD2 may fit D (5 bases each). V gave up 4 bases and J gave up 5 bases, with 17 bases separating them. The CDR3 is 15 residues long.

On this clonotype: This likely came from a read error, as a far larger clone is one base away. In this CDR3 the conserved last residue, phenylalanine or tryptophan, is missing, so a read error is likely. This rearrangement joins TRBV7-2 to TRBJ1-4; TRBD1 might be the D (6 bases). Germline V gene data show CDR1 as SGHTA and CDR2 as FQGNSA. Trimming took 1 base from V and 0 from J, leaving 6 bases between them. The CDR3 has 15 amino acids. The CDR3, as DNA: TGTGCCAGCAGCTTAGACAGGGCAACTAATGAAAAACTGTTTCTT. Translating it yields CASSLDRATNEKLFL.

The V gene is TRBV28, the J gene TRBJ2-7; 9 nucleotides agree with TRBD1. Germline V gene data show CDR1 as MDHEN and CDR2 as SYDVKM. This CDR3 spans 18 amino acids. The ends lost 5 bases at V and 1 base at J; junction bases unmatched: 15. CDR3 amino acids: CASSPNEMDRGGSYEQYF. The CDR3 DNA reads as TGTGCCAGCAGTCCGAATGAAATGGACAGGGGAGGGTCCTACGAGCAGTACTTC.

Concerning this clonotype: A much larger clone lies a single base off, so this may be a read error. The chain is built from TRBV20-1 and TRBJ2-7, with 8 bases fitting TRBD2. The germline CDR1 and CDR2 sequences are DFQATT and SNEGSKA (reference sequence). This CDR3 has 14 residues. The ends lost 1 base at V and 6 bases at J; junction bases unmatched: 8. The CDR3 loop is CSARGGGSRSEQYF. The CDR3 nucleotides are TGCAGTGCTAGAGGCGGGGGGAGTCGTAGCGAGCAGTACTTC.

The chain employs TRBV2 and TRBJ1-2, with TRBD1 as a possible D gene (6 bases). Germline CDR1 and CDR2: SNHLY and FYNNEI. The V and J ends lost 8 bases and 1 base respectively, with 20 bases between them. The CDR3 totals 16 residues. Here the CDR3 reads CASPGVDSDINYGYTF. The CDR3 region has the DNA TGTGCCAGCCCGGGAGTGGACAGCGATATTAACTATGGCTACACCTTC.

The chain links TRBV18 to TRBJ1-1; tentatively, D is TRBD1 (6 bases). Germline V gene lookup returns CDR1 KGHSH and CDR2 LQKENI. CDR3 length: 16 residues. The V gene lost 6 bases and the J gene lost 1 base, with 18 bases spanning the gap. The CDR3 region has the DNA TGTGCCAGCTCTCGGTGGGGGGGCGCGGCGAACACTGAAGCTTTCTTT. Its translation is CASSRWGGAANTEAFF. The full variable domain, completed using reference TRBV18 and TRBJ1-1, is NAGVMQNPRHLVRRRGQEARLRCSPMKGHSHVYWYRQLPEEGLKFMVYLQKENIIDESGMPKERFSAEFPKEGPSILRIQQVVRGDSAAYFCASSRWGGAANTEAFFGQGTRLTVV.

In its sample, this clonotype was seen a few times. The gene calls are TRBV2 and TRBJ1-2; D is unresolved. The V end was cut by 5 bases, the J end by 2 bases, with 15 bases between. The CDR3 has 15 residues. Germline V gene data show CDR1 as SNHLY and CDR2 as FYNNEI. CDR3 DNA sequence: TGTGCCAGCAGTAAGGACGTCGGTTTAAACTATGGCTACACCTTC. It is translated as CASSKDVGLNYGYTF.

In its sample, this clonotype was seen many times. This chain links TRBV18 with TRBJ1-5; 7 positions agree with TRBD1. CDR3 length: 13 amino acids. The V segment lost 8 bases and the J segment 4 bases; nucleotides outside the gene matches: 5. The V gene's germline CDR1 is KGHSH and CDR2 LQKENI. CDR3 coding DNA: TGTGCCAGCAGCCCGACAGGGAATCAGCCCCAGCATTTT. Amino acid sequence: CASSPTGNQPQHF.

This clonotype was seen repeatedly, ten times or more. The rearrangement joins TRBV6-2 or TRBV6-3 to TRBJ1-1; tentative D call: TRBD1 (6 bases). CDR1 and CDR2 (germline): MNHEY, SVGEGT. The V end lost 7 bases, the J end lost 4 bases, and 19 bases lay between the germline ends. This CDR3 is 15 amino acids long. Here the CDR3 DNA reads TGTGCCAGCACCGAACCACAGGGTGGAGCCACTGAAGCTTTCTTT. Translated, it gives CASTEPQGGATEAFF.

This sequence joins TRBV5-6 and TRBJ1-5; tentatively, D is TRBD1 (5 bases). Trimming shortened V by 0 bases and J by 3 bases, and 10 bases separated the two germline ends. Germline CDR1 and CDR2: SGHDT and YYEEEE. The CDR3 contains 15 residues. The CDR3 DNA sequence: TGTGCCAGCAGCTTGGCCAGACAGAACAATCAGCCCCAGCATTTT. Amino acids: CASSLARQNNQPQHF.

V usage is TRBV20-1 and J usage is TRBJ2-5, with 8 bases matching TRBD2. Germline V gives CDR1 DFQATT, CDR2 SNEGSKA (reference sequence). V trimming: 2 bases; J trimming: 5 bases; junction bases outside the gene matches: 10. The CDR3 covers 15 residues. The DNA for the CDR3 is TGCAGTGCTAGACACACTAGCGGAGGACAGGAGACCCAGTACTTC. It codes for CSARHTSGGQETQYF.

About this clonotype itself: An end of the junction differs from the germline gene, which may be a read error. The chain is built from TRBV7-9 and TRBJ2-5; 7 bases fit TRBD2. The length of the CDR3 is 13 residues. The germline gives CDR1 SEHNR, CDR2 FQNEAQ (reference sequence). This CDR3 is CASSGSGQESQYF. The CDR3 nucleotides are TGTGCCAGCAGCGGTAGCGGGCAAGAGAGCCAGTACTTC.

The chain combines TRBV19 with TRBJ2-1, with D unclear. Trimming took 1 base from V and 0 from J, leaving 7 bases between them. This CDR3 is built from 15 residues. Per the germline V gene, CDR1 is LNHDA and CDR2 is SQIVND (reference sequence). In DNA form, the CDR3 reads TGTGCCAGTAGTATAGCGGCTACCTCCTACAATGAGCAGTTCTTC. Residues: CASSIAATSYNEQFF.

This clonotype was detected only a few times. The J gene is TRBJ1-1, the V gene TRBV5-1, with D unresolved. The CDR3 runs to 12 residues. Germline V gives CDR1 SGHRS, CDR2 YFSETQ. V lost 0 bases, J lost 6 bases, and 6 bases lay in between. The DNA for the CDR3 is TGCGCCAGCAGCTTGGGCTCCGCTGAAGCTTTCTTT. It translates to CASSLGSAEAFF.

This clonotype has more than one count but fewer than ten. The V and J genes are TRBV5-1 and TRBJ2-6; D gene unclear. Germline assignment: CDR1 SGHRS and CDR2 YFSETQ. V lost 5 bases and J 1 base, leaving 7 bases between the germline ends. There are 14 residues in the CDR3. The CDR3 DNA follows: TGCGCCAGCAGGATGGGATCTGGGGCCAACGTCCTGACTTTC. It is translated as CASRMGSGANVLTF.

The chain uses TRBV6-6 and TRBJ2-5; D remains unclear. CDR3 size: 14 residues. The germline CDR1 and CDR2 sequences are MNHNY and SVGAGI (reference sequence). The V end was cut by 0 bases, the J end by 5 bases, with 10 bases between. CDR3 sequence reads: CASSYSARRETQYF. The DNA of the CDR3 is TGTGCCAGCAGTTACTCGGCTAGGCGGGAGACCCAGTACTTC.

This clonotype was recorded once. The chain joins TRBV6-5 to TRBJ1-1; 8 bases are a match to TRBD1. V was pared by 2 bases and J by 8 bases, with 4 bases of the junction left unmatched. The CDR3 has 13 amino acids. Germline loops: CDR1 MNHEY, CDR2 SVGAGI. CDR3 in amino acids: CASSYPDRAEAFF. The CDR3 DNA is TGTGCCAGCAGTTACCCGGACAGGGCCGAAGCTTTCTTT.

The V and J genes are TRBV14 and TRBJ1-2, with D tentatively TRBD1 (5 bases). Germline V gene data show CDR1 as SGHDN and CDR2 as FVKESK. The CDR3 spans 15 residues. The V end was cut by 0 bases, the J end by 3 bases, with 11 bases between. CDR3 region: CASSQDLGRDYGYTF. CDR3 nucleotides: TGTGCCAGCAGCCAAGATCTCGGCAGGGACTATGGCTACACCTTC.

This clonotype was counted a few times. The chain employs TRBV6-2 or TRBV6-3 and TRBJ1-6; no definite D call. The germline V gene has CDR1 MNHEY and CDR2 SVGEGT. This CDR3 is 15 amino acids long. Trimming pared 2 bases from V and 7 bases from J, leaving 12 bases between. CDR3 DNA sequence: TGTGCCAGCAGTTACCGGGCCGTACTGAATTCACCCCTCCACTTT. This codes for CASSYRAVLNSPLHF.

There are a few counts of this clonotype. J is TRBJ2-7 and V is TRBV20-1; 9 bases map to TRBD2. Germline V gene data show CDR1 as DFQATT and CDR2 as SNEGSKA (reference sequence). With 6 bases clipped from V and 3 bases from J, the junction kept 9 bases outside the gene matches. The CDR3 contains 14 residues. The chain's CDR3 is CSAIPGLAVYEQYF. CDR3 in DNA: TGCAGTGCCATTCCGGGACTAGCTGTCTACGAGCAGTACTTC.

This clonotype appeared a few times. The chain combines TRBV6-1 with TRBJ2-7; TRBD2 is a possible D gene (5 bases). The germline V gene has CDR1 MNHNS and CDR2 SASEGT. The CDR3 covers 15 residues. V lost 7 bases and J 1 base, leaving 17 bases between the germline ends. The CDR3 here is CASIRGAVRSYEQYF. Here the CDR3 DNA reads TGTGCCAGCATACGGGGAGCGGTACGGTCCTACGAGCAGTACTTC.

The rearrangement links TRBV7-6 to TRBJ2-1; tentative D call: TRBD2 (5 bases). In germline, CDR1 is SGHVS, CDR2 FNYEAQ. There are 16 residues in the CDR3. V dropped 1 base and J dropped 2 bases, with 12 bases sitting between them. Here the CDR3 DNA reads TGTGCCAGCAGCTTAGACCCTAGCACAACCTACAATGAGCAGTTCTTC. This translates into CASSLDPSTTYNEQFF.

The gene calls are TRBV2 and TRBJ1-3, with TRBD1 as a possible D gene (6 bases). The CDR3 covers 13 residues. The V end was cut by 5 bases, the J end by 3 bases, with 8 bases between. CDR1 and CDR2 (germline): SNHLY, FYNNEI. This CDR3 is CASSRDNGNTIYF. The CDR3, as DNA: TGTGCCAGCAGTAGGGACAATGGAAACACCATATATTTT.

The chain uses TRBV20-1 and TRBJ1-5; no firm D call. This CDR3 contains 13 residues. Trimming cost V 3 bases and J 0 bases, with 6 bases left between them. Germline V lookup: CDR1 DFQATT, CDR2 SNEGSKA (reference sequence). CDR3 sequence reads: CSASRASNQPQHF. The CDR3 DNA reads as TGCAGTGCTAGTAGAGCTAGCAATCAGCCCCAGCATTTT.